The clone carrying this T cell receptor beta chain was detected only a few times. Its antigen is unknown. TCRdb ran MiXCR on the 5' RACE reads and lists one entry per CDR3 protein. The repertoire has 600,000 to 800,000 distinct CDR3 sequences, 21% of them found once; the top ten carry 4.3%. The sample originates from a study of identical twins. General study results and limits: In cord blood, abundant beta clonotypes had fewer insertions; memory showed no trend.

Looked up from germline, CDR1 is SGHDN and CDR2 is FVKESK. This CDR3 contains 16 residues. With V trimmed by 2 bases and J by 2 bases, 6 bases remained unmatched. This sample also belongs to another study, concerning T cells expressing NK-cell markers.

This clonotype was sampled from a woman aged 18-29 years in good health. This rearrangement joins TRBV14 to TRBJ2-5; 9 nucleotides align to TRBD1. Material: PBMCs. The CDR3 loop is CASSQLKGQGQETQYF. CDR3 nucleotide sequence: TGTGCCAGCAGCCAATTAAAGGGACAGGGACAAGAGACCCAGTACTTC.